This T cell receptor (beta chain) was retrieved from a study of blood T cell repertoires in COVID-19. Study as a whole: The origin of the acute and convalescent COVID-19 samples was the United States, Italy and Spain.

The germline V gene has CDR1 SNHLY and CDR2 FYNNEI. The CDR3 spans 17 residues. V was clipped by 2 bases and J by 1 base; unmatched bases: 6. TCRdb's copy holds only in-frame clones and misses some; the assay was immunoSEQ multiplex PCR. Altogether 69,000 or so clones are present, 80% to 85% being singletons, with the ten largest covering almost 10%. The sequence derives from a woman older than 75 with acute or convalescent COVID-19. The sequenced sample was peripheral blood. The V call is TRBV2, the J call TRBJ2-5, with 11 bases that match TRBD2. This CDR3 reads CASSESSGGTVQETQYF. The CDR3 coding sequence is TGTGCCAGCAGTGAATCTAGCGGGGGGACGGTCCAAGAGACCCAGTACTTC.